The 8 T cell receptor beta chains given below trace back to one sample, sequenced in a study of blood T cell repertoires in COVID-19 (dated by TCRdb to the early 2020s). Receptor libraries were prepared by the immunoSEQ multiplex PCR assay. TCRdb holds this immuneACCESS table with in-frame rearrangements only. Some clones are missing; in checked studies, unresolved V genes explain under half, and the rest has no known cause. Within this sample are tens of thousands of clones, with 90% of them counted one time only. The biggest ten clones account for about 4.9% of the sample. Sequences were obtained from peripheral blood. Receptors were obtained from a human donor in a cohort sampled during active COVID-19.

The rearrangement links TRBV6-5 to TRBJ2-7; 9 nucleotides agree with TRBD1. Germline loops: CDR1 MNHEY, CDR2 SVGAGI. Germline trimming cut 2 bases from V and 0 bases from J; bases unmatched to any gene: 5. The CDR3 contains 16 residues. CDR3 loop: CASSYRGQGSSYEQYF. CDR3 DNA sequence: TGTGCCAGCAGTTACCGGGGACAGGGCAGCTCCTACGAGCAGTACTTC.

The V gene is TRBV9, the J gene TRBJ2-1; D perhaps matches TRBD2 (7 bases). Germline V gene lookup returns CDR1 SGDLS and CDR2 YYNGEE. The CDR3 contains 16 residues. V lost 0 bases and J 2 bases, leaving 12 bases between the germline ends. The CDR3 bases are TGTGCCAGCAGCGTAGCTGGGGGGGCTCCCTACAATGAGCAGTTCTTC. Protein product: CASSVAGGAPYNEQFF.

This chain uses TRBV5-1 with TRBJ1-4, with D perhaps TRBD1 (5 bases). V gave up 0 bases and J gave up 5 bases, with 11 bases separating them. Germline V gene data show CDR1 as SGHRS and CDR2 as YFSETQ. This CDR3 has 15 amino acids. The CDR3, as DNA: TGCGCCAGCAGCTTGGAAGGGGCCCCCAATGAAAAACTGTTTTTT. Protein: CASSLEGAPNEKLFF.

J is TRBJ1-2 and V is TRBV15; TRBD1 matches at 8 bases. From germline, CDR1 is LNHNV and CDR2 YYDKDF (reference sequence). The CDR3 covers 14 residues. V gave up 5 bases and J gave up 4 bases; unmatched junction bases: 6. CDR3 in DNA: TGTGCCACCAGCGCCCAGGGGGCTGCCTATGGCTACACCTTC. This codes for CATSAQGAAYGYTF.

The chain has TRBV19 and TRBJ1-5, with D possibly matching TRBD1 (5 bases). Trimming pared 8 bases from V and 0 bases from J, leaving 14 bases between. CDR1 is LNHDA, CDR2 SQIVND, per germline (reference sequence). The CDR3 runs 15 residues. CDR3 in amino acids: CASSGTFNSNQPQHF. Written as DNA, the CDR3 is TGTGCCAGTTCTGGGACTTTCAATAGCAATCAGCCCCAGCATTTT.

The chain recombines TRBV6-1 with TRBJ2-1; D is ambiguous. Germline V CDR1 and CDR2: MNHNS, SASEGT. The CDR3 consists of 10 residues. V lost 3 bases and J lost 13, with 7 bases in between. CDR3 loop: CASSDGPQFF. CDR3 bases: TGTGCCAGCAGTGACGGTCCACAGTTCTTC.

V gene TRBV19 combines with J gene TRBJ1-2; D unresolved. V dropped 3 bases and J dropped 2 bases, with 7 bases sitting between them. The CDR3 has 13 residues. The germline V gene has CDR1 LNHDA and CDR2 SQIVND (reference sequence). The CDR3 DNA is TGTGCCAGTAGTATTAAGGAGAACTATGGCTACACCTTC. It codes for CASSIKENYGYTF.

The V and J genes are TRBV6-2 or TRBV6-3 and TRBJ2-4; possibly TRBD1 for D (6 bases). This CDR3 has 17 residues. Germline V CDR1 and CDR2: MNHEY, SVGEGT. The V end lost 4 bases, the J end lost 1 base, and 17 bases lay between the germline ends. CDR3 residues: CASSSPQQGLAKNIQYF. CDR3 coding DNA: TGTGCCAGCAGTTCTCCCCAACAGGGTCTTGCCAAAAACATTCAGTACTTC.